The source of this TCR beta chain is a study of Graves' ophthalmopathy and Graves' hyperthyroidism. This clonotype was recorded once. At one boundary the junction diverges from the germline segment, which might be a read error. The authors amplified TCR beta CDR3 regions from RNA transcripts. First-round RT-PCR with HTBI primers preceded a second-round multiplex PCR. TCRdb re-called the multiplex PCR reads through MiXCR, storing one row per CDR3 protein. Here the sample spans about 740,000 distinct CDR3 sequences, 40% being singletons. The germline CDR1 and CDR2 sequences are MGHDK and SYGVNS. The CDR3 is made up of 12 amino acids.

The rearrangement joins TRBV25-1 to TRBJ2-2, with a weak D call TRBD2 (5 bases). This clonotype was sampled from an adult man with Graves' ophthalmopathy. The material sequenced was peripheral blood. The CDR3 DNA reads as TGTGCCAGCAGCCCTCACACCGGGGAGCTGTCTTTT. Protein: CASSPHTGELSF.